This TCR beta chain was obtained from a study of blood T cell repertoires in COVID-19. Participant age was roughly 18 to 100 years, and participants resided in 24 US areas. Original handling: Estimation of nucleated cell counts was performed using reference gene primer amplification. Libraries were prepared by immunoSEQ multiplex PCR; TCRdb keeps only in-frame clonotypes and omits some of them. Clonal size and the V and J genes are those of that table, whereas D and trimming came from the DNA. There are fewer than 300,000 clones in the sample; roughly 85% occur only once, and 2.5% lies in the top ten. Germline V CDR1 and CDR2: DFQATT, SNEGSKA (reference sequence). CDR3 length equals 16 residues. The ends were cut back, 3 bases at V and 0 bases at J, with 15 bases in the middle.

The chain is built from TRBV20-1 and TRBJ2-1; D gene uncertain. The sample consisted of PBMCs or T cells enriched from blood (not recorded which). The TCR comes from a woman aged 45-65 years who had recovered from COVID-19. CDR3 sequence reads: CSASLSLRSSYNEQFF. DNA of the CDR3: TGCAGTGCTAGTTTAAGTCTCCGGAGCTCCTACAATGAGCAGTTCTTC.